The clone carrying this T cell receptor beta chain was detected only once. These data are taken from a study of blood T cell repertoires in COVID-19. Overall study: There were acute and convalescent COVID-19 samples, and they came from the United States, Italy and Spain.

In germline, CDR1 is LGHNT, CDR2 FRNRAP. V shed 1 base, J shed 4 bases, and the junction held 6 bases outside the gene matches. CDR3 length: 15 residues. Clones were sequenced by immunoSEQ multiplex PCR, and TCRdb holds only the in-frame ones, with some missing. The repertoire holds approximately 90,000 clones, with around nine tenths as singletons. Sequenced sample: peripheral blood. This receptor was identified in a man in his sixties with acute or convalescent COVID-19. The chain is built from TRBV12-5 and TRBJ1-2, with TRBD1 matching over 7 bases. The CDR3 here is CASGLATGAGYGYTF. CDR3 nucleotide sequence: TGTGCTAGTGGTTTGGCCACAGGGGCTGGCTATGGCTACACCTTC.